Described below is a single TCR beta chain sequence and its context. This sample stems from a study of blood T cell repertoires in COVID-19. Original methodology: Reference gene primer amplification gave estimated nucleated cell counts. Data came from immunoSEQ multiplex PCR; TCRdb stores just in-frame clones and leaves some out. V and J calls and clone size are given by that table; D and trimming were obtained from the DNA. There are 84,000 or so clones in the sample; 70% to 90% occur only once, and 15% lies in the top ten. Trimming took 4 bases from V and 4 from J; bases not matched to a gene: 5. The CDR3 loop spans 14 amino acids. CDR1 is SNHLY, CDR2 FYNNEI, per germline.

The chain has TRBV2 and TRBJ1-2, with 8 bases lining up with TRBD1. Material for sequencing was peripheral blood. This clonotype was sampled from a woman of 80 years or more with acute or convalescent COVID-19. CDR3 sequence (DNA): TGTGCCAGCAGTGTTCAGGGGGCTCCCTATGGCTACACCTTC. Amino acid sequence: CASSVQGAPYGYTF.